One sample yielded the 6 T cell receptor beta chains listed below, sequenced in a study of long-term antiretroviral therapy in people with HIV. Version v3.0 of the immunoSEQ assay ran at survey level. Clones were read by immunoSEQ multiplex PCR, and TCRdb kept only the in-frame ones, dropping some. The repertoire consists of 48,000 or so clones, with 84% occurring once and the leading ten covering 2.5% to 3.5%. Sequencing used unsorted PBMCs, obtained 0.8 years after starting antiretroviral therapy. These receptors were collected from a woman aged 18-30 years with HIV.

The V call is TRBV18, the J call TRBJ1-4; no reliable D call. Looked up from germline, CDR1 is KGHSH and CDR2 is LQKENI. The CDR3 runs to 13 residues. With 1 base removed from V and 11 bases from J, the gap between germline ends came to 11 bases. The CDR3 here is CASSPQSDSKLFF. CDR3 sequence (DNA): TGTGCCAGCTCACCACAGTCAGACTCCAAACTGTTTTTT.

Written as DNA, the CDR3 is TGTGCCAGCAGTTTCTCGGCCCCAGGGATTGATTCTGGGGCCAACGTCCTGACTTTC. It translates to CASSFSAPGIDSGANVLTF. The chain recombines TRBV27 with TRBJ2-6; D may be TRBD1 (5 bases). Per the germline V gene, CDR1 is MNHEY and CDR2 is SMNVEV (reference sequence). The V and J ends lost 3 bases and 1 base respectively, with 19 bases between them. The CDR3 loop spans 19 amino acids.

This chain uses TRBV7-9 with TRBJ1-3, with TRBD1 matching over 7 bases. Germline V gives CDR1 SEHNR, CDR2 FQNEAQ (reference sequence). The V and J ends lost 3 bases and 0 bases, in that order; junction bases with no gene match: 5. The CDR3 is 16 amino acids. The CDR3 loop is CASSFYRGSSGNTIYF. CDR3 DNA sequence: TGTGCCAGCAGCTTTTACAGGGGCAGCTCTGGAAACACCATATATTTT. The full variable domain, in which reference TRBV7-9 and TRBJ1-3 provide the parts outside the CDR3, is DTGVSQNPRHKITKRGQNVTFRCDPISEHNRLYWYRQTLGQGPEFLTYFQNEAQLEKSRLLSDRFSAERPKGSFSTLEIQRTEQGDSAMYLCASSFYRGSSGNTIYFGEGSWLTVV.

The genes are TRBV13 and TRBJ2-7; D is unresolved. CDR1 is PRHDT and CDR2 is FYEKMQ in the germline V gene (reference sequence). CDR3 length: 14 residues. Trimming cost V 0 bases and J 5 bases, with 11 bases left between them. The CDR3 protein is CASSLGLNLDEQYF. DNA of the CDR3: TGTGCCAGCAGCTTAGGACTCAACTTGGACGAGCAGTACTTC.

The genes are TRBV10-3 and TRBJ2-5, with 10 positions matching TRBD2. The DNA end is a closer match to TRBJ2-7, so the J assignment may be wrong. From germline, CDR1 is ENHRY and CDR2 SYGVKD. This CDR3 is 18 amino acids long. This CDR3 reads CAISESVSGTSVSYEQYF. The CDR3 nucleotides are TGTGCCATCAGTGAGTCGGTCTCCGGGACTAGCGTCTCCTACGAGCAGTACTTC.

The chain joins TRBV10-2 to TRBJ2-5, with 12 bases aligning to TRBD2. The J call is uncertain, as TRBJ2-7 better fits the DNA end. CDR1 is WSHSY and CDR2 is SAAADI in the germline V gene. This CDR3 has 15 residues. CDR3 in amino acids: CASGSLAGGSYEQYF. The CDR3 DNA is TGCGCCAGCGGTTCTCTAGCGGGAGGGTCCTACGAGCAGTACTTC.